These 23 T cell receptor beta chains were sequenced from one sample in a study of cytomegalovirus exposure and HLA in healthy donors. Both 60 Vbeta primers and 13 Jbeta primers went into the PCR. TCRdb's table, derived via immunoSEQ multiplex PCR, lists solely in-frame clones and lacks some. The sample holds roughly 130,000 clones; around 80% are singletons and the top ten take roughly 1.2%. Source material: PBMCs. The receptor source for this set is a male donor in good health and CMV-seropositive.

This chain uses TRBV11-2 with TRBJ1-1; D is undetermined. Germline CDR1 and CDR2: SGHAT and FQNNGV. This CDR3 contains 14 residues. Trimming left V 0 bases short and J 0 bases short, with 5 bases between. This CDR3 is CASSLDPLNTEAFF. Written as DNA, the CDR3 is TGTGCCAGCAGCTTAGATCCTCTGAACACTGAAGCTTTCTTT.

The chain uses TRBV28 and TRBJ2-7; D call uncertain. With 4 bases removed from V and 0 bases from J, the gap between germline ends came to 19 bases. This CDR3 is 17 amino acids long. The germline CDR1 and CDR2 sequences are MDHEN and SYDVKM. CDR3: CASSSSRLRFYSYEQYF. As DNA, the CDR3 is TGTGCCAGCAGTTCATCTAGACTTAGATTCTACTCCTACGAGCAGTACTTC.

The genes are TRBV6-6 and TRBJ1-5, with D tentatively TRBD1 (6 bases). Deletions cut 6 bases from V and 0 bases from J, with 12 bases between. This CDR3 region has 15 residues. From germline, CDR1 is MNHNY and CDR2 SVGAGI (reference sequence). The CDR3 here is CASRKQGDSNQPQHF. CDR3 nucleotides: TGTGCCAGCAGAAAACAGGGAGATAGCAATCAGCCCCAGCATTTT.

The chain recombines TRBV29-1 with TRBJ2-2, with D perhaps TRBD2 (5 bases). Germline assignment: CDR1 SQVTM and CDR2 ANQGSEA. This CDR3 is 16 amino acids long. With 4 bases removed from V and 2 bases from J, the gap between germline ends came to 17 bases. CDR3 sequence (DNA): TGCAGCGTTGCGGGTTTCGGAGGCAGAAACACCGGGGAGCTGTTTTTT. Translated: CSVAGFGGRNTGELFF.

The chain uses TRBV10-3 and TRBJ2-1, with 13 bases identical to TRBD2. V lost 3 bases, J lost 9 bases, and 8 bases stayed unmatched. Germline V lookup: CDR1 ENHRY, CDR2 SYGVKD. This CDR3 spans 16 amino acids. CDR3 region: CAISDTLAGGRSEQFF. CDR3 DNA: TGTGCCATCAGTGACACACTAGCGGGGGGGCGCAGTGAGCAGTTCTTC.

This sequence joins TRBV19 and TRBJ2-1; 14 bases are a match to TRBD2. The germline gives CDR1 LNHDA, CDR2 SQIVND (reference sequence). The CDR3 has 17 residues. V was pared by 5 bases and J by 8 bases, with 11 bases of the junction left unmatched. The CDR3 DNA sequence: TGTGCCAGTAGTCCTAGACCGGGACTAGCGGGAGACCATGAGCAGTTCTTC. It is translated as CASSPRPGLAGDHEQFF.

The DNA of the CDR3 is TGTGCCAGCAGCTTGGTCAACAGAGACATTGGTGGCTACACCTTC. Its translation is CASSLVNRDIGGYTF. The chain links TRBV11-2 to TRBJ1-2; no definite D call. Trimming stripped 3 bases from V and 7 bases from J, with 18 bases between. The germline CDR1 and CDR2 sequences are SGHAT and FQNNGV. The CDR3 runs to 15 residues.

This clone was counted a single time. For the CDR3, the DNA is TGTGCCAGCAGATCGCACAGGGGCACCTATAATTCACCCCTCCACTTT. Its protein is CASRSHRGTYNSPLHF. The genes are TRBV28 and TRBJ1-6, with 7 positions matching TRBD1. The J segment lost 2 bases and the V segment lost 6 bases, leaving 7 bases of the junction unmatched. Germline CDR1 and CDR2: MDHEN and SYDVKM. This CDR3 region has 16 residues.

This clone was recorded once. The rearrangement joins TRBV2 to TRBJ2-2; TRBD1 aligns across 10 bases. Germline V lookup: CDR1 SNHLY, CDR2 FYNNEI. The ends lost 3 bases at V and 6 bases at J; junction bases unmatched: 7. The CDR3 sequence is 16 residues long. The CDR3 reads CASSEEGQGNPGELFF. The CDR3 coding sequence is TGTGCCAGCAGTGAGGAGGGACAGGGGAATCCCGGGGAGCTGTTTTTT.

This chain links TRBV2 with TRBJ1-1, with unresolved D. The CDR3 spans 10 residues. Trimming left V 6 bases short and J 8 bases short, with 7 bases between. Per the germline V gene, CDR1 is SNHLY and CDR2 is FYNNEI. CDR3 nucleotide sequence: TGTGCCAGCAGCGTCGGGGAAGCTTTCTTT. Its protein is CASSVGEAFF.

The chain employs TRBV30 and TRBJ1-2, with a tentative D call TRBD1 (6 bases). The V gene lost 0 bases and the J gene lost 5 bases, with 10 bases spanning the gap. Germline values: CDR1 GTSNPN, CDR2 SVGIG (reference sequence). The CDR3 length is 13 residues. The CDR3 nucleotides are TGTGCCTGGAGTGTGGACAGAGTATATGGCTACACCTTC. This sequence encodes CAWSVDRVYGYTF.

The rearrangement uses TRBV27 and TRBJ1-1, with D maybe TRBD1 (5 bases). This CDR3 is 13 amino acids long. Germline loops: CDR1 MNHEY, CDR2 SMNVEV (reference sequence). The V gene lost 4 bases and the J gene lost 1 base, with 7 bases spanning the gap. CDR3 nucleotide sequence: TGTGCCAGCAGTTCCACAGGGAACACTGAAGCTTTCTTT. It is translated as CASSSTGNTEAFF.

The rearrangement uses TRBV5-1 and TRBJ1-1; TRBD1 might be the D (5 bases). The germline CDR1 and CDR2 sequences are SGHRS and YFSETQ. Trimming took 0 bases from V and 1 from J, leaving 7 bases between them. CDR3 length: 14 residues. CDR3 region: CASSLEQANTEAFF. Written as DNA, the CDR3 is TGCGCCAGCAGCTTGGAACAGGCGAACACTGAAGCTTTCTTT.

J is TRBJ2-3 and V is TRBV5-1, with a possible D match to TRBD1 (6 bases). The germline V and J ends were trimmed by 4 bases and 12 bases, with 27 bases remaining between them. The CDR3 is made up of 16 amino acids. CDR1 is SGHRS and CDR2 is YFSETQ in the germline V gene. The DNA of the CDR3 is TGCGCCAGCAGCCGCACCGACCCCACCGGGACACTGAACCAGTATTTT. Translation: CASSRTDPTGTLNQYF.

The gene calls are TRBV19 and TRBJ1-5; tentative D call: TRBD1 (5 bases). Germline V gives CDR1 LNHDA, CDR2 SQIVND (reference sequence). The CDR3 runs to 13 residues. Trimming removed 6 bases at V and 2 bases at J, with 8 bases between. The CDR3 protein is CASSTGGNQPQHF. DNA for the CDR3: TGTGCCAGTAGCACAGGCGGCAATCAGCCCCAGCATTTT.

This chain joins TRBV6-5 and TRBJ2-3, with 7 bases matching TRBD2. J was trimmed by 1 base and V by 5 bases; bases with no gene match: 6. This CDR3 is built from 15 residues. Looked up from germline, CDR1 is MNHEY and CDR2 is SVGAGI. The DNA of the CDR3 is TGTGCCAGCAGTCGCGAGCGGGGAGGCACAGATACGCAGTATTTT. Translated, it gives CASSRERGGTDTQYF.

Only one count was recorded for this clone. DNA for the CDR3: TGTGCCAGCAGTGAACCGGGCACTGAAGCTTTCTTT. Translating gives CASSEPGTEAFF. J is TRBJ1-1 and V is TRBV25-1; no firm D call. This CDR3 contains 12 residues. V was cut by 2 bases and J by 4 bases, with 5 bases left in between. Germline CDR1 reads MGHDK; CDR2 reads SYGVNS.

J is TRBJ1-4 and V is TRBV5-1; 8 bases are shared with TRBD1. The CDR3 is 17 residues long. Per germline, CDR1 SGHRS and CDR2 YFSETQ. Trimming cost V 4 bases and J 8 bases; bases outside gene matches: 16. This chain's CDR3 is CASSEVLSGGRGEKLFF. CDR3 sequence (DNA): TGCGCCAGCAGCGAGGTCCTATCAGGGGGCAGAGGCGAAAAACTGTTTTTT.

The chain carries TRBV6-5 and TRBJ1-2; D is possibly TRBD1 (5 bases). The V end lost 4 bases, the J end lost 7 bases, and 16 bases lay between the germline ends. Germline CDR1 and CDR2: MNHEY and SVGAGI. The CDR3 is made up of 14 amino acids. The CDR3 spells CASSWTKRGFGYTF. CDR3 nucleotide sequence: TGTGCCAGCAGTTGGACGAAGCGGGGCTTTGGCTACACCTTC.

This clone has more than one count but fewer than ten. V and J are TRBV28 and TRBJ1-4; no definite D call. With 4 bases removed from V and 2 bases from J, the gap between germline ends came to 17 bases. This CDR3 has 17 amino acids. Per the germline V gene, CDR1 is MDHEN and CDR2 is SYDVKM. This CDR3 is CASSSNRLAATNEKLFF. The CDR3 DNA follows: TGTGCCAGCAGTTCCAACCGCCTGGCGGCGACTAATGAAAAACTGTTTTTT.

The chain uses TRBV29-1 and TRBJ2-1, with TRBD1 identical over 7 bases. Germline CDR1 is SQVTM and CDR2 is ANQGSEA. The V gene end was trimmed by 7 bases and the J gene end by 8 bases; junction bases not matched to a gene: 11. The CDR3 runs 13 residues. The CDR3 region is CSGQGQTADEQFF. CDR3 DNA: TGCAGCGGGCAGGGACAGACGGCGGATGAGCAGTTCTTC.

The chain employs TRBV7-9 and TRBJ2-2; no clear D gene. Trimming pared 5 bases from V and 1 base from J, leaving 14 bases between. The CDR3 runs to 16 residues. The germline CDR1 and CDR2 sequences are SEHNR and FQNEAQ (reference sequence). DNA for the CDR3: TGTGCCAGCAGCCCCCCTGAGAGGCAGAACACCGGGGAGCTGTTTTTT. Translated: CASSPPERQNTGELFF.

The CDR3 loop is CASSRDGDRRMNTEAFF. The DNA for the CDR3 is TGCGCCAGCAGTCGGGACGGGGACAGGCGGATGAACACTGAAGCTTTCTTT. The V gene is TRBV5-1, the J gene TRBJ1-1, with TRBD1 identical over 8 bases. Germline assignment: CDR1 SGHRS and CDR2 YFSETQ. V lost 5 bases to trimming and J lost 0 bases; unmatched junction nucleotides: 12. The CDR3 totals 17 residues.